The 30 T cell receptor beta chains below were found in one sample sequenced in a study of cytomegalovirus exposure and HLA in healthy donors. The protocol was immunoSEQ multiplex PCR, while the TCRdb copy is restricted to in-frame clones and leaves out a portion. The sample records 110,000 to 150,000 clones, 80% to 90% being singletons. Material: PBMCs. The receptors here all came from a woman aged 18-30 years in good health and CMV-seropositive.

The V and J genes are TRBV6-5 and TRBJ1-1; D remains unclear. There are 12 residues in the CDR3. V lost 7 bases and J lost 4, with 10 bases in between. Looked up from germline, CDR1 is MNHEY and CDR2 is SVGAGI. The CDR3 DNA sequence: TGTGCCAGCAAGGACGGGAGCACTGAAGCTTTCTTT. This encodes CASKDGSTEAFF.

The rearrangement links TRBV4-3 to TRBJ2-7; tentatively, D is TRBD2 (6 bases). This CDR3 spans 15 amino acids. Germline V gene sequence: CDR1 LGHNA, CDR2 YSLEER. Trimming left V 0 bases short and J 6 bases short, with 15 bases between. The CDR3 bases are TGCGCCAGCAGCCAAGAACGGACGCACGGGGGCGAGCAGTACTTC. Protein sequence: CASSQERTHGGEQYF.

The chain recombines TRBV2 with TRBJ1-1, with a possible D match to TRBD1 (6 bases). Germline V gene data show CDR1 as SNHLY and CDR2 as FYNNEI. Trimming left V 1 base short and J 5 bases short, with 11 bases between. The CDR3 has 14 residues. CDR3 nucleotide sequence: TGTGCCAGCAGTGAAGACAGGGCGGGTACTGAAGCTTTCTTT. Its protein is CASSEDRAGTEAFF.

This chain connects TRBV5-5 to TRBJ2-3, with TRBD2 as a possible D gene (5 bases). Between the trimmed V and J ends, which lost 2 bases and 1 base, there was a span of 11 bases. CDR1 and CDR2 (germline): SGHKS, YYEKEE (reference sequence). The CDR3 is 15 residues long. The CDR3 spells CASSFGGIGTDTQYF. CDR3 DNA: TGTGCCAGCAGCTTTGGAGGTATTGGCACAGATACGCAGTATTTT.

Remarks on this clone: A read error may account for a junction end that differs from germline. The V and J genes are TRBV6-5 and TRBJ2-7; 8 bases line up with TRBD2. This CDR3 has 14 amino acids. Germline CDR1 MNHEY, CDR2 SVGAGI. The CDR3 here is CASSHGLASDEQYF. The CDR3 nucleotides are TGTGCCAGCAGCCATGGACTAGCCTCCGACGAGCAGTACTTC.

This chain uses TRBV7-9 with TRBJ2-7; a weak D match, TRBD2 (5 bases). This CDR3 has 13 residues. V lost 6 bases and J 7 bases, leaving 16 bases between the germline ends. Germline lookup yields CDR1 SEHNR and CDR2 FQNEAQ (reference sequence). The CDR3 DNA follows: TGTGCCAGCAGACAAAACCCACCGGGGGAGCAGTACTTC. Its translation: CASRQNPPGEQYF. Drawing the rest from reference TRBV7-9 and TRBJ2-7, the complete variable domain is DTGVSQNPRHKITKRGQNVTFRCDPISEHNRLYWYRQTLGQGPEFLTYFQNEAQLEKSRLLSDRFSAERPKGSFSTLEIQRTEQGDSAMYLCASRQNPPGEQYFGPGTRLTVT.

The V and J genes are TRBV7-9 and TRBJ2-2; 8 bases line up with TRBD2. The CDR3 is 18 residues long. V lost 3 bases and J lost 1; bases outside the gene matches: 10. Per germline, CDR1 SEHNR and CDR2 FQNEAQ (reference sequence). This CDR3 is CASSFPLGLAENTGELFF. Written as DNA, the CDR3 is TGTGCCAGCAGCTTCCCCCTAGGACTAGCCGAGAACACCGGGGAGCTGTTTTTT.

The gene calls are TRBV28 and TRBJ2-2; possibly TRBD1 for D (6 bases). This CDR3 is built from 16 residues. Trimming pared 2 bases from V and 3 bases from J, leaving 13 bases between. CDR1 MDHEN and CDR2 SYDVKM come from the germline V gene. In DNA, the CDR3 is TGTGCCAGCAGTTTACCCCGACAGGTGTACACCGGGGAGCTGTTTTTT. Translating it yields CASSLPRQVYTGELFF.

There are a few counts of this clone. The chain couples TRBV6-1 to TRBJ1-1; 7 nucleotides line up with TRBD1. Germline trimming cut 7 bases from V and 10 bases from J; bases unmatched to any gene: 12. Germline values: CDR1 MNHNS, CDR2 SASEGT. The CDR3 totals 13 residues. The CDR3 nucleotides read TGTGCCAGCATGCCCGACAGGGAGGCGTCAGCTTTCTTT. Protein: CASMPDREASAFF.

The rearrangement links TRBV5-1 to TRBJ2-2; D is possibly TRBD1 (5 bases). Germline V gene sequence: CDR1 SGHRS, CDR2 YFSETQ. The CDR3 sequence is 16 residues long. V shed 0 bases and J shed 6 bases, with 15 bases lying between them. The CDR3: CASSLEPQDNAGELFF. CDR3 sequence (DNA): TGCGCCAGCAGCTTGGAACCGCAGGACAACGCCGGGGAGCTGTTTTTT. Full variable domain (outside the CDR3, taken from reference TRBV5-1 and TRBJ2-2): KAGVTQTPRYLIKTRGQQVTLSCSPISGHRSVSWYQQTPGQGLQFLFEYFSETQRNKGNFPGRFSGRQFSNSRSEMNVSTLELGDSALYLCASSLEPQDNAGELFFGEGSRLTVL.

This clone was found a few times. The genes are TRBV11-2 and TRBJ2-1; no firm D call. Trimming pared 1 base from V and 9 bases from J, leaving 4 bases between. The germline V gene encodes CDR1 SGHAT and CDR2 FQNNGV. This CDR3 spans 11 amino acids. CDR3 sequence: CASSLGGEQFF. The CDR3, as DNA: TGTGCCAGCAGCTTAGGAGGTGAGCAGTTCTTC.

V is TRBV18 and J is TRBJ2-3; D perhaps matches TRBD2 (5 bases). Germline loops: CDR1 KGHSH, CDR2 LQKENI. The CDR3 runs to 13 residues. Deletions cut 3 bases from V and 1 base from J, with 5 bases between. The CDR3 coding sequence is TGTGCCAGCTCACCTAGCGGCACAGATACGCAGTATTTT. Its protein product is CASSPSGTDTQYF. Combining the CDR3 with reference TRBV18 and TRBJ2-3 gives the whole variable domain NAGVMQNPRHLVRRRGQEARLRCSPMKGHSHVYWYRQLPEEGLKFMVYLQKENIIDESGMPKERFSAEFPKEGPSILRIQQVVRGDSAAYFCASSPSGTDTQYFGPGTRLTVL.

The chain combines TRBV7-2 with TRBJ1-2, with TRBD1 matching 9 bases. Germline-derived CDR1 and CDR2 are SGHTA and FQGNSA. There are 16 residues in the CDR3. The V and J ends lost 2 bases and 4 bases, in that order; junction bases with no gene match: 8. The CDR3, as DNA: TGTGCCAGCAGCTTAACAGGGGGCGCACACAGCTATGGCTACACCTTC. Translating it yields CASSLTGGAHSYGYTF.

This chain uses TRBV5-4 with TRBJ2-2; 8 nucleotides match TRBD1. The J segment lost 6 bases and the V segment lost 0 bases, leaving 7 bases of the junction unmatched. Germline V gene sequence: CDR1 SGHNT, CDR2 YYREEE (reference sequence). The CDR3 runs 16 residues. The CDR3 is CASSLGQGAVSGELFF. The CDR3 DNA reads as TGTGCCAGCAGCTTGGGGCAGGGGGCCGTATCCGGGGAGCTGTTTTTT.

This chain joins TRBV5-6 and TRBJ2-5; 13 bases are a match to TRBD2. CDR3 length equals 16 residues. Trimming cost V 4 bases and J 5 bases; bases outside gene matches: 8. CDR1 and CDR2 from the germline V gene are SGHDT and YYEEEE. The CDR3 sequence is CASSRTSGGAGETQYF. Here the CDR3 DNA reads TGTGCCAGCAGCCGTACTAGCGGGGGGGCCGGGGAGACCCAGTACTTC.

This clone was observed a handful of times. The chain uses TRBV27 and TRBJ1-6; tentatively, D is TRBD1 (6 bases). Looked up from germline, CDR1 is MNHEY and CDR2 is SMNVEV (reference sequence). CDR3 length: 13 residues. The germline V and J ends were trimmed by 6 bases and 8 bases, with 11 bases remaining between them. CDR3 coding DNA: TGTGCCAGCAGAGGACAGAAGTATTCACCCCTCCACTTT. It yields the protein CASRGQKYSPLHF.

Points on this clone: This is likely a read error, given that the CDR3 carries no conserved phenylalanine or tryptophan at its end. No DNA is shown, since the ends of the CDR3 on it are uncertain; the CDR3 is the one TCRdb lists. This chain uses TRBV7-9 with TRBJ1-2. Germline V gene sequence: CDR1 SEHNR, CDR2 FQNEAQ (reference sequence). The CDR3 has 12 amino acids, counting both end residues. The CDR3 sequence: CASSLDTMTQTP.

The rearrangement links TRBV7-8 to TRBJ2-7; D perhaps matches TRBD2 (6 bases). The length of the CDR3 is 14 residues. V lost 3 bases, J lost 3 bases, and 12 bases lay in between. Germline V gives CDR1 SGHVS, CDR2 FQNEAQ. The CDR3 region is CASSFGVGGYEQYF. CDR3 DNA sequence: TGTGCCAGCAGCTTTGGGGTGGGAGGCTACGAGCAGTACTTC.

The count of this clone is one. This chain joins TRBV15 and TRBJ1-2; D is undetermined. CDR3 size: 17 residues. From germline, CDR1 is LNHNV and CDR2 YYDKDF (reference sequence). V was clipped by 5 bases and J by 8 bases, with 27 bases between them. As DNA, the CDR3 is TGTGCCACCAGCCCCGCAGTCGAAGTTGTGGCGGTGGCCGGCTACACCTTC. The encoded protein is CATSPAVEVVAVAGYTF.

This clone was seen more than once but under ten times. Other nucleotide sequences in the sample specify the same CDR3. The gene calls are TRBV15 and TRBJ2-7, with TRBD2 identical over 13 bases. The junction had 3 bases not matched to a gene; V was cut back by 5 bases and J by 2 bases. The CDR3 spans 15 residues. Germline assignment: CDR1 LNHNV and CDR2 YYDKDF (reference sequence). DNA for the CDR3: TGTGCCACCAGCCTAGGACTAGCGGGAGCCTACGAGCAGTACTTC. Its translation is CATSLGLAGAYEQYF.

The chain couples TRBV5-4 to TRBJ2-1, with TRBD2 identical over 9 bases. J was trimmed by 6 bases and V by 7 bases; bases with no gene match: 14. The CDR3 loop spans 16 amino acids. The germline gives CDR1 SGHNT, CDR2 YYREEE (reference sequence). In DNA, the CDR3 is TGTGCCAGCGCCCGGCTTGGGACTAGCTCAATCAATGAGCAGTTCTTC. Its protein product is CASARLGTSSINEQFF.

The chain carries TRBV30 and TRBJ1-1; TRBD1 aligns across 11 bases. CDR1 and CDR2 (germline): GTSNPN, SVGIG (reference sequence). The CDR3 spans 11 residues. Trimming removed 3 bases from V and 11 bases from J; junction bases left unmatched: 2. The CDR3 protein is CAWRGTGGAFF. CDR3 DNA sequence: TGTGCCTGGAGGGGGACAGGGGGGGCTTTCTTT.

As for this clone: Other DNA sequences of this sample code for an identical CDR3. The rearrangement uses TRBV10-3 and TRBJ2-5; D possibly corresponds to TRBD2 (5 bases). The CDR3 is made up of 13 amino acids. Trimming pared 2 bases from V and 4 bases from J, leaving 8 bases between. Germline-derived CDR1 and CDR2 are ENHRY and SYGVKD. The CDR3 DNA follows: TGTGCCATCAGTGAGGGGAGCAGAGAGACCCAGTACTTC. It is translated as CAISEGSRETQYF.

The DNA of the CDR3 is TGTGCCAGCAGCGACCCGGGACAGGGGGCGGGTGGCTACACCTTC. Its protein is CASSDPGQGAGGYTF. This rearrangement joins TRBV7-9 to TRBJ1-2, with 12 bases matching TRBD1. Germline V gene data show CDR1 as SEHNR and CDR2 as FQNEAQ (reference sequence). CDR3 length equals 15 residues. The V segment lost 5 bases and the J segment 7 bases; nucleotides outside the gene matches: 8. Drawing the rest from reference TRBV7-9 and TRBJ1-2, the complete variable domain is DTGVSQNPRHKITKRGQNVTFRCDPISEHNRLYWYRQTLGQGPEFLTYFQNEAQLEKSRLLSDRFSAERPKGSFSTLEIQRTEQGDSAMYLCASSDPGQGAGGYTFGSGTRLTVV.

V usage is TRBV4-1 and J usage is TRBJ1-3; possibly TRBD1 for D (6 bases). Germline V gives CDR1 MGHRA, CDR2 YSYEKL. The CDR3 runs to 15 residues. V lost 6 bases, J lost 0 bases, and 12 bases lay in between. The CDR3 reads CASRPLDSSGNTIYF. In DNA form, the CDR3 reads TGCGCCAGCAGACCCCTGGACAGCTCTGGAAACACCATATATTTT.

The V gene is TRBV28, the J gene TRBJ1-4, with a weak D call TRBD1 (6 bases). Germline CDR1 is MDHEN and CDR2 is SYDVKM. The CDR3 covers 14 residues. V was shortened by 3 bases and J by 4 bases, with 9 bases between the two germline ends. For the CDR3, the DNA is TGTGCCAGCAGTTTGACAGGCCGTAATGAAAAACTGTTTTTT. This translates into CASSLTGRNEKLFF. The variable domain in full, completed from reference TRBV28 and TRBJ1-4, reads DVKVTQSSRYLVKRTGEKVFLECVQDMDHENMFWYRQDPGLGLRLIYFSYDVKMKEKGDIPEGYSVSREKKERFSLILESASTNQTSMYLCASSLTGRNEKLFFGSGTQLSVL.

V and J are TRBV28 and TRBJ1-3; D gene unclear. CDR3 length: 16 residues. The ends were cut back, 3 bases at V and 0 bases at J, with 12 bases in the middle. Germline V CDR1 and CDR2: MDHEN, SYDVKM. The CDR3 here is CASSFIGSNSGNTIYF. The CDR3 bases are TGTGCCAGCAGTTTTATCGGGAGTAACTCTGGAAACACCATATATTTT.

The chain couples TRBV7-8 to TRBJ2-1; 8 nucleotides agree with TRBD1. The CDR3 runs 15 residues. Germline loops: CDR1 SGHVS, CDR2 FQNEAQ. J gave up 5 bases and V 5 bases, and 8 bases lay outside the gene matches. The CDR3 protein is CASSRPTGANNEQFF. In nucleotides, the CDR3 is TGTGCCAGCAGCAGACCGACAGGGGCGAACAATGAGCAGTTCTTC.

The chain carries TRBV2 and TRBJ1-5; TRBD1 is a possible D gene (5 bases). V lost 3 bases and J 2 bases, leaving 11 bases between the germline ends. Per germline, CDR1 SNHLY and CDR2 FYNNEI. CDR3 length equals 15 residues. Here the CDR3 DNA reads TGTGCCAGCAGTGAGGCCAGGGTAGGCAATCAGCCCCAGCATTTT. It encodes CASSEARVGNQPQHF.

This chain links TRBV5-3 with TRBJ1-5; maybe TRBD1 (5 bases). TRBV5-3 is flagged as an ORF with uncertain function. V lost 3 bases and J lost 2, with 18 bases in between. This CDR3 has 17 amino acids. Written as DNA, the CDR3 is TGTGCCAGAAGCTCCTGGGGGGAGGGATCGGGCAATCAGCCCCAGCATTTT. As protein: CARSSWGEGSGNQPQHF.